This passage covers 25 T cell receptor beta chains from one sample sequenced in a study of memory CD4+ T cells and cytomegalovirus serostatus. Using immunoSEQ multiplex PCR, the repertoire was profiled, and TCRdb retains in-frame clones only, with some absent. The top ten hold 1.2% of the sample, which has under 50,000 clones, 60% to 80% seen once. Single viable CD3+CD4+CD8-CD45RO+ cells were sorted as the memory CD4+ T cells. The sample comprised memory CD4+ T cells from blood. The receptor source for this set is an adult in good health and CMV-seropositive.

The chain joins TRBV7-2 to TRBJ2-7, with a tentative D call TRBD2 (5 bases). The V gene lost 0 bases and the J gene lost 0 bases, with 18 bases spanning the gap. This CDR3 spans 18 amino acids. Germline loops: CDR1 SGHTA, CDR2 FQGNSA. CDR3 residues: CASSLALWGAANSYEQYF. The CDR3 DNA is TGTGCCAGCAGCTTAGCGCTTTGGGGAGCGGCCAACTCCTACGAGCAGTACTTC.

In this sample, this clone turned up once. The genes are TRBV5-4 and TRBJ1-1; 9 nucleotides line up with TRBD1. V shed 6 bases, J shed 5 bases, and the junction held 11 bases outside the gene matches. Germline lookup yields CDR1 SGHNT and CDR2 YYREEE (reference sequence). This CDR3 comprises 15 residues. This CDR3 reads CASNLIGQGWTEAFF. CDR3 nucleotides: TGTGCCAGCAACTTAATAGGACAGGGGTGGACTGAAGCTTTCTTT.

The chain is built from TRBV4-3 and TRBJ1-1; D call uncertain. Looked up from germline, CDR1 is LGHNA and CDR2 is YSLEER. This CDR3 has 14 amino acids. The V end was cut by 0 bases, the J end by 3 bases, with 8 bases between. The CDR3 DNA reads TGCGCCAGCAGCCAAGACAAATTCGACACTGAAGCTTTCTTT. It translates to CASSQDKFDTEAFF.

This clone occurred a few times. V usage is TRBV13 and J usage is TRBJ1-1, with a weak D call TRBD1 (6 bases). CDR3 length: 16 amino acids. Trimming stripped 5 bases from V and 0 bases from J, with 16 bases between. The germline V gene encodes CDR1 PRHDT and CDR2 FYEKMQ (reference sequence). CDR3 loop: CASSRILTGLNTEAFF. The CDR3 DNA follows: TGTGCCAGCAGCCGAATACTGACAGGTTTGAACACTGAAGCTTTCTTT.

With regard to this clone: Other DNA sequences in this specimen translate into the identical CDR3. The rearrangement uses TRBV19 and TRBJ2-7, with D uncertain. CDR1 and CDR2 (germline): LNHDA, SQIVND (reference sequence). The CDR3 totals 14 residues. V was trimmed by 1 base and J by 1 base, leaving 8 bases between them. CDR3 in amino acids: CASSIAQNSYEQYF. The CDR3, as DNA: TGTGCCAGTAGTATAGCTCAGAATTCCTACGAGCAGTACTTC.

The CDR3 nucleotides read TGCAGCGTTGAAGATCCCGAGGGGTACAATGAGCAGTTCTTC. This translates into CSVEDPEGYNEQFF. This chain uses TRBV29-1 with TRBJ2-1; D assignment may be TRBD1 or TRBD2 (5 bases each). V was cut by 0 bases and J by 4 bases, with 10 bases left in between. The CDR3 loop spans 14 amino acids. CDR1 is SQVTM, CDR2 ANQGSEA, per germline.

CDR3 residues: CASAIGGTEAFF. Here the CDR3 DNA reads TGTGCTAGTGCTATAGGGGGTACTGAAGCTTTCTTT. The chain uses TRBV12-5 and TRBJ1-1, with D tentatively TRBD1 (6 bases). The V end lost 7 bases, the J end lost 5 bases, and 11 bases lay between the germline ends. The CDR3 has 12 amino acids. Germline V CDR1 and CDR2: LGHNT, FRNRAP.

This chain links TRBV5-4 with TRBJ2-1, with unresolved D. Germline values: CDR1 SGHNT, CDR2 YYREEE (reference sequence). This CDR3 is built from 17 residues. V lost 4 bases to trimming and J lost 2 bases, with 19 bases between them. CDR3 coding DNA: TGTGCCAGCAGCCCTGGCCGTGGCAGAGTAACCTACAATGAGCAGTTCTTC. Protein product: CASSPGRGRVTYNEQFF.

This clone has just one count. V gene TRBV9 combines with J gene TRBJ1-6; the D gene is possibly TRBD1 (5 bases). The CDR3 consists of 14 residues. Trimming took 1 base from V and 9 from J, leaving 11 bases between them. Germline loops: CDR1 SGDLS, CDR2 YYNGEE. CDR3 loop: CASSVTGEGSPLHF. The CDR3 nucleotides are TGTGCCAGCAGCGTAACGGGGGAGGGTTCACCCCTCCACTTT.

This rearrangement joins TRBV2 to TRBJ1-1; D is possibly TRBD1 (5 bases). The germline gives CDR1 SNHLY, CDR2 FYNNEI. The CDR3 contains 15 residues. The V and J ends lost 2 bases and 4 bases respectively, with 14 bases between them. CDR3 sequence: CASSEKGSRATEAFF. DNA for the CDR3: TGTGCCAGCAGTGAAAAGGGTAGCAGGGCCACTGAAGCTTTCTTT.

Worth noting for this clone: Relative to the germline gene, one junction end is altered; a read error may explain this. This chain connects TRBV2 to TRBJ1-2; 9 bases match TRBD1. This CDR3 is 14 amino acids long. CDR1 SNHLY and CDR2 FYNNEI come from the germline V gene. Written as DNA, the CDR3 is TGTGCCAGCAATGAATGGGGACAGGGAGGCGGCTACACCTTC. It specifies CASNEWGQGGGYTF.

This clone is a singleton in its sample. The gene calls are TRBV7-8 and TRBJ1-1; the D gene is possibly TRBD1 (5 bases). The germline V gene encodes CDR1 SGHVS and CDR2 FQNEAQ. This CDR3 is built from 14 residues. Trimming removed 3 bases at V and 4 bases at J, with 12 bases between. For the CDR3, the DNA is TGTGCCAGCAGCTTGAGGGGTGGGATCACTGAAGCTTTCTTT. It codes for CASSLRGGITEAFF.

This chain joins TRBV11-3 and TRBJ2-5; 12 bases fit TRBD2. The CDR3 contains 14 residues. Germline CDR1 and CDR2: SGHNT and YENEEA. V dropped 4 bases and J dropped 3; count of bases not matched to a gene: 0. The chain's CDR3 is CASSSSGGEETQYF. CDR3 in DNA: TGTGCCAGCAGCTCTAGCGGGGGGGAAGAGACCCAGTACTTC.

The chain recombines TRBV4-1 with TRBJ1-2, with TRBD1 identical over 7 bases. The CDR3 is 15 amino acids. Germline-derived CDR1 and CDR2 are MGHRA and YSYEKL. V was clipped by 1 base and J by 5 bases; unmatched bases: 7. In DNA, the CDR3 is TGCGCCAGCAGCCAAGTCCCCAGGGGGGTTTATGGCTACACCTTC. It encodes CASSQVPRGVYGYTF.

With regard to this clone: The junction departs from germline at one end; a sequencing error may be responsible. This chain links TRBV7-7 with TRBJ2-2, with 9 bases lining up with TRBD1. CDR1 is SSHAT and CDR2 is FNYEAQ in the germline V gene (reference sequence). The CDR3 is 14 residues long. CDR3 region: CASSSGQGAGELFF. In DNA, the CDR3 is TGTGCTAGCAGCTCGGGACAGGGAGCTGGGGAGCTGTTTTTT.

This clone was detected only a few times. This chain joins TRBV5-6 and TRBJ1-2; no clear D gene. Looked up from germline, CDR1 is SGHDT and CDR2 is YYEEEE. The CDR3 contains 13 residues. V lost 0 bases to trimming and J lost 8 bases, with 11 bases between them. In nucleotides, the CDR3 is TGTGCCAGCAGCTTGGGACCGCCCGACGGCTACACCTTC. The encoded protein is CASSLGPPDGYTF.

The chain joins TRBV6-1 to TRBJ1-2; a weak D match, TRBD1 (5 bases). The CDR3 length is 16 residues. Per the germline V gene, CDR1 is MNHNS and CDR2 is SASEGT. With 1 base removed from V and 0 bases from J, the gap between germline ends came to 12 bases. The DNA of the CDR3 is TGTGCCAGCAGTGAAGGGAGACAGTATACTAACTATGGCTACACCTTC. It codes for CASSEGRQYTNYGYTF.

The V and J genes are TRBV10-1 and TRBJ2-3; no clear D gene. V lost 6 bases and J 4 bases, leaving 14 bases between the germline ends. This CDR3 is 14 amino acids long. Germline V gives CDR1 WNHNN, CDR2 SYGVQD (reference sequence). The CDR3: CASSLSTLADTQYF. CDR3 in DNA: TGCGCCAGCAGCCTGAGCACCCTGGCAGATACGCAGTATTTT.

The gene calls are TRBV29-1 and TRBJ1-4; 7 bases match TRBD1. CDR3 length equals 14 residues. After removal of 3 bases from V and 10 bases from J, the junction contained 11 bases not matched to a gene. Germline CDR1 is SQVTM and CDR2 is ANQGSEA. The CDR3 nucleotides read TGCAGCGTTGACGGAGGGGGCGGTTTTGGAAAACTGTTTTTT. Its protein is CSVDGGGGFGKLFF. The full variable domain, completed using reference TRBV29-1 and TRBJ1-4, is SAVISQKPSRDICQRGTSLTIQCQVDSQVTMMFWYRQQPGQSLTLIATANQGSEATYESGFVIDKFPISRPNLTFSTLTVSNMSPEDSSIYLCSVDGGGGFGKLFFGSGTQLSVL.

V and J are TRBV5-1 and TRBJ2-5; tentative D call: TRBD2 (7 bases). Trimming removed 4 bases from V and 0 bases from J, with 16 bases in between. The CDR3 spans 16 residues. Per germline, CDR1 SGHRS and CDR2 YFSETQ. The CDR3 bases are TGCGCCAGCAGCCCGGGGGGCGGGGCGTACCAAGAGACCCAGTACTTC. Translation: CASSPGGGAYQETQYF.

The chain has TRBV4-1 and TRBJ2-1; 12 bases match TRBD2. The ends lost 4 bases at V and 7 bases at J; junction bases unmatched: 11. CDR1 and CDR2 (germline): MGHRA, YSYEKL. CDR3 length equals 17 residues. The CDR3 sequence is CASSRGGLAGLGNEQFF. The CDR3 DNA reads TGCGCCAGCAGCCGAGGTGGACTAGCGGGGCTTGGGAATGAGCAGTTCTTC.

The chain combines TRBV7-9 with TRBJ1-6, with no clear D. V lost 4 bases to trimming and J lost 7 bases, with 8 bases between them. Germline CDR1 reads SEHNR; CDR2 reads FQNEAQ (reference sequence). The CDR3 length is 13 residues. CDR3 protein: CASSWEENSPLHF. CDR3 bases: TGTGCCAGCAGCTGGGAGGAGAATTCACCCCTCCACTTT. The full variable domain, its missing parts supplied by reference TRBV7-9 and TRBJ1-6, is DTGVSQNPRHKITKRGQNVTFRCDPISEHNRLYWYRQTLGQGPEFLTYFQNEAQLEKSRLLSDRFSAERPKGSFSTLEIQRTEQGDSAMYLCASSWEENSPLHFGNGTRLTVT.

This sequence joins TRBV6-5 and TRBJ2-7; 8 positions match TRBD1. V was pared by 6 bases and J by 3 bases, with 4 bases of the junction left unmatched. From germline, CDR1 is MNHEY and CDR2 SVGAGI. CDR3 size: 13 residues. CDR3 nucleotide sequence: TGTGCCAGCAGGCCGGGACAGGACTACGAGCAGTACTTC. Translation: CASRPGQDYEQYF.

The chain has TRBV27 and TRBJ1-2; 7 nucleotides agree with TRBD1. This CDR3 spans 13 amino acids. Germline V CDR1 and CDR2: MNHEY, SMNVEV (reference sequence). Losses at the gene ends were 5 bases for V and 4 bases for J; bases not matched to a gene: 4. As DNA, the CDR3 is TGTGCCAGCAGTCCAGGGGGGCCCTATGGCTACACCTTC. Its protein is CASSPGGPYGYTF.

J is TRBJ2-1 and V is TRBV27; no reliable D call. The CDR3 is 13 amino acids. Per germline, CDR1 MNHEY and CDR2 SMNVEV (reference sequence). V was clipped by 6 bases and J by 2 bases, with 8 bases between them. CDR3 DNA sequence: TGTGCCAGCAGGCAGGCTCCCTACAATGAGCAGTTCTTC. Translated, it gives CASRQAPYNEQFF.